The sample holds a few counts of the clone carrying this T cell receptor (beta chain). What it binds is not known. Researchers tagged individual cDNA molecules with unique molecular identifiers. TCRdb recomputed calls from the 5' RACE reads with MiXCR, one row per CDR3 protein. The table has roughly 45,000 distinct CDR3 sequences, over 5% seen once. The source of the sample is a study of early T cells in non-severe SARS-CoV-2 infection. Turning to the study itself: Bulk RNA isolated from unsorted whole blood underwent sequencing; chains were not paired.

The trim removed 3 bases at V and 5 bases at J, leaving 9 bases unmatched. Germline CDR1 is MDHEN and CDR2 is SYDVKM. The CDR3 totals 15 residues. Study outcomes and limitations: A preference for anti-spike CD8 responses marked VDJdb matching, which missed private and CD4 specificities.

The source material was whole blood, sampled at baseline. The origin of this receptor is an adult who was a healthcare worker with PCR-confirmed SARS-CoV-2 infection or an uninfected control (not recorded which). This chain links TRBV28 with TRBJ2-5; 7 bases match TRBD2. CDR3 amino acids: CASSFSGGGPETQYF. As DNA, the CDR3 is TGTGCCAGCAGTTTTTCGGGGGGAGGGCCTGAGACCCAGTACTTC.